The rows below give T cell receptor beta chains drawn from one sample of a study of Ad26.COV2.S vaccination and SARS-CoV-2 variants. The data were produced by immunoSEQ multiplex PCR, yet TCRdb's version contains in-frame clones alone and is incomplete. Here the sample spans 350,000 to 400,000 clones, around nine tenths being singletons. This sample comprised peripheral blood, obtained in a trial of Ad26.COV2.S vaccine versus placebo. Receptors were obtained from a person between 18 and 65 years old who received the Ad26.COV2.S COVID-19 vaccine or a placebo. Each CDR3 is given with its conserved first and last residue. A D gene is named only where the DNA matches it firmly. Clone size, where shown, is once, few, many, or a class for clones that have expanded.

D	size	V	J	CDR3
-	-	TRBV3-1/TRBV3-2	TRBJ2-1	CASSQASWNEQFF
-	few	TRBV29-1	TRBJ1-2	CSTGPTDIFYGYTF
-	-	TRBV3-1/TRBV3-2	TRBJ1-5	CASNYSSNQPQHF
-	-	TRBV5-1	TRBJ1-4	CASSLAGRFTTNEKLFF
-	-	TRBV11-3	TRBJ2-5	CASSMNRGETQYF
TRBD1	-	TRBV7-9	TRBJ1-4	CASSLSTGVGEKLFF
TRBD1	many	TRBV6-4	TRBJ2-2	CASSGTGDTGELFF
-	-	TRBV5-1	TRBJ2-1	CASSPGLTGDEQFF
TRBD2	-	TRBV7-8	TRBJ2-7	CASSPGLDEQYF
-	-	TRBV12-3/TRBV12-4	TRBJ1-5	CASSLAINQPQHF
TRBD1	-	TRBV19	TRBJ1-1	CATSQKTGGAGAFF
-	-	TRBV19	TRBJ1-6	CASSIGEFSYNSPLHF
TRBD2	-	TRBV6-5	TRBJ2-1	CASRAGLAGGAQQFF
-	-	TRBV24-1	TRBJ2-3	CATSETGSTDTQYF
-	-	TRBV29-1	TRBJ1-2	CSAEYYYGYTF
-	few	TRBV25-1	TRBJ1-5	CASSEYETATGGNQPQHF
TRBD1	-	TRBV11-3	TRBJ1-4	CASSALAGQGSANEKLFF
TRBD1	-	TRBV3-1/TRBV3-2	TRBJ2-3	CASSFRTGATDTQYF
-	-	TRBV2	TRBJ1-3	CASSAGPTTGNTIYF
TRBD2	-	TRBV10-1	TRBJ2-1	CASSGLAGAGVEQFF
TRBD1	-	TRBV3-1/TRBV3-2	TRBJ2-5	CASSPGQTYRETQYF
-	-	TRBV12-3/TRBV12-4	TRBJ1-2	CASSLQVNYGYTF
-	-	TRBV19	TRBJ2-7	CASSMQGSSYEQYF
-	-	TRBV29-1	TRBJ1-1	CSVVSQLNTEAFF
-	-	TRBV27	TRBJ1-5	CASRDLDSNQPQHF
TRBD1	-	TRBV7-9	TRBJ2-1	CASSKVSGQGSYNEQFF
-	once	TRBV5-1	TRBJ1-3	CASSLGVSGNTIYF
-	-	TRBV6-5	TRBJ2-3	CASWGLGETDTQYF
-	-	TRBV7-9	TRBJ2-3	CASSLGLGTDTQYF
TRBD1	-	TRBV6-1	TRBJ1-5	CASSDPKGTGPQHF
-	-	TRBV27	TRBJ2-5	CASGGAGLQETQYF
-	-	TRBV27	TRBJ2-6	CASRLVQGSGANVLTF
-	-	TRBV6-5	TRBJ2-7	CASSYRTAYEQYF
-	-	TRBV6-5	TRBJ2-1	CASSYGGAVQGQFF
-	-	TRBV2	TRBJ2-3	CASSQREYPDTQYF
-	-	TRBV30	TRBJ1-1	CAWSGNHGGNTEAFF
-	-	TRBV3-1/TRBV3-2	TRBJ2-5	CASSYLDVGQETQYF
-	-	TRBV4-1	TRBJ1-1	CASSQEFGSPEAFF
-	-	TRBV4-3	TRBJ1-2	CASSQGAPYGYTF
TRBD1	-	TRBV11-3	TRBJ2-7	CASSPGGYGDPYEQYF
-	-	TRBV27	TRBJ2-1	CASSQTGDYYNEQFF
-	-	TRBV7-9	TRBJ1-2	CASSLEGIGYTF
-	-	TRBV27	TRBJ1-5	CASSAAIPIYSNQPQHF
TRBD2	-	TRBV29-1	TRBJ2-1	CSVEIDFRGDEQFF
-	-	TRBV5-1	TRBJ2-6	CASSLEGSLTRANVLTF
-	-	TRBV3-1/TRBV3-2	TRBJ1-2	CASSQGRVYGYTF
-	-	TRBV10-3	TRBJ2-2	CAISEPGRTDGELFF
-	few	TRBV7-9	TRBJ1-3	CASSLQGNTIYF
-	-	TRBV11-2	TRBJ2-2	CASSLIRGPNTGELFF
TRBD1	-	TRBV3-1/TRBV3-2	TRBJ2-1	CASSRDRDNEQFF
TRBD1	-	TRBV5-1	TRBJ2-2	CASTRGGQGAIGELFF
-	-	TRBV7-9	TRBJ1-1	CASSPQTGAEAFF
-	-	TRBV4-1	TRBJ1-3	CASSQDTFLGGNTIYF
-	-	TRBV19	TRBJ1-2	CASSIEDSNYGYTF
-	-	TRBV7-2	TRBJ1-2	CASSKGSDRRGYTF
-	-	TRBV5-5	TRBJ1-1	CASSFLGPGSTEAFF
-	-	TRBV11-2	TRBJ2-2	CASNPLGGTGELFF
-	-	TRBV19	TRBJ2-7	CASSRGGQPREQYF
-	-	TRBV5-6	TRBJ1-1	CASSFRLEAFF